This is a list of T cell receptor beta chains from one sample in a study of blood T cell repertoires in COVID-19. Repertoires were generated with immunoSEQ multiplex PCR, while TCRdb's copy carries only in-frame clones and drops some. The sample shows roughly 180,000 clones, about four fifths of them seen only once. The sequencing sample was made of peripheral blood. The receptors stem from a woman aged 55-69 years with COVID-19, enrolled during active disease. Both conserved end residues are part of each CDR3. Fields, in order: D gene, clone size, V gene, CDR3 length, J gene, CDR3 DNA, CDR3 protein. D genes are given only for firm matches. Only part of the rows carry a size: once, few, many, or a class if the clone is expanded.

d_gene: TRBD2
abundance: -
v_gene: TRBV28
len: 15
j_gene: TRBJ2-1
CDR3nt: TGTGCCAGCAGGGGGGGGTTCCGGTCCTACAATGAGCAGTTCTTC
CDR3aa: CASRGGFRSYNEQFF

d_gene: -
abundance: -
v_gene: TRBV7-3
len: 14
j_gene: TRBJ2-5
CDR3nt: TGTGCCAGCAGCTTCGCGGGGTCCGCAGAGACCCAGTACTTC
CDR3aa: CASSFAGSAETQYF

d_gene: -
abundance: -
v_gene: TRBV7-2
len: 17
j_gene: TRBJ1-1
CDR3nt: TGTGCCAGCAGCTTAGCGCGGCTCGATCCTTTGAACACTGAAGCTTTCTTT
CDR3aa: CASSLARLDPLNTEAFF

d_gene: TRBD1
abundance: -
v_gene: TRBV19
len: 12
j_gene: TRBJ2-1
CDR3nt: TGTGCCAGTAGTATGGGACAGCTTCACCAGTTCTTC
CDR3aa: CASSMGQLHQFF

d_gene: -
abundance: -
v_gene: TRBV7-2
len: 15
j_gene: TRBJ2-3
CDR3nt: TGTGCCAGCAGCTTATTAAGACTGGGCACAGATACGCAGTATTTT
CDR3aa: CASSLLRLGTDTQYF

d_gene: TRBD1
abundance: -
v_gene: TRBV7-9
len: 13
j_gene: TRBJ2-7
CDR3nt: TGTGCCAGCCGAACCACAGGGGTAGGCGAGCAGTACTTC
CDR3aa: CASRTTGVGEQYF

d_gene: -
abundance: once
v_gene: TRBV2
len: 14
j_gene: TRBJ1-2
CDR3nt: TGTGCCAGCATTAAGGCGGCAGCTAACTATGGCTACACCTTC
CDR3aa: CASIKAAANYGYTF

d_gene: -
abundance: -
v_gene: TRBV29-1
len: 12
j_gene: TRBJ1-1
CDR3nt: TGCAGCGCCGCGACAGGGAACACTGAAGCTTTCTTT
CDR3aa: CSAATGNTEAFF

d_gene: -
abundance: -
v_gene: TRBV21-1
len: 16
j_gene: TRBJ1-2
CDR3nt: TGTGCCAGCAGCAAAGGACCCTCCGGGACAGAGGTCGGCTACACCTTC
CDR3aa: CASSKGPSGTEVGYTF

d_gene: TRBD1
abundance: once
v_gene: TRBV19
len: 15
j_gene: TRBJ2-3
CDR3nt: TGTGCCAGTAGCGTGGACAGGGCGCGCACAGATACGCAGTATTTT
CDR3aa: CASSVDRARTDTQYF

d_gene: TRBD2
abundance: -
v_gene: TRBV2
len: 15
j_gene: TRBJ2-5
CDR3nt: TGTGCCAGCAGCCCTCAGCGGGGGGGGGTCTGGACCCAGTACTTC
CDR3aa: CASSPQRGGVWTQYF

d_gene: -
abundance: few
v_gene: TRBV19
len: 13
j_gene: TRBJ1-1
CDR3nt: TGTGCCAGTAGTATACAGCGGAACACTGAAGCTTTCTTT
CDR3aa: CASSIQRNTEAFF

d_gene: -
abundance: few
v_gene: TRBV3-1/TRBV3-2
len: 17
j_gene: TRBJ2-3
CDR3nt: TGTGCCAGCAGCCAAGAGGTCAGGGGGACTTACACAGATACGCAGTATTTT
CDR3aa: CASSQEVRGTYTDTQYF

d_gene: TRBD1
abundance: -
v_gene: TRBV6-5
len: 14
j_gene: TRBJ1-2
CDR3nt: TGTGCCAGCAGACCCGGACAGGGAACGGGGGGCTACACCTTC
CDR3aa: CASRPGQGTGGYTF

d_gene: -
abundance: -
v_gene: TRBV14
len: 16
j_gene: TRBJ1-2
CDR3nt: TGTGCCAGCAGCGAACGTTCCGGGGTAGCTAACTATGGCTACACCTTC
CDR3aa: CASSERSGVANYGYTF

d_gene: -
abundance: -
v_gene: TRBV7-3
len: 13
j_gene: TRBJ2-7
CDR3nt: TGTGCCAGCAGCTTAATGGCAGGGAACGAGCAGTACTTC
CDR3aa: CASSLMAGNEQYF